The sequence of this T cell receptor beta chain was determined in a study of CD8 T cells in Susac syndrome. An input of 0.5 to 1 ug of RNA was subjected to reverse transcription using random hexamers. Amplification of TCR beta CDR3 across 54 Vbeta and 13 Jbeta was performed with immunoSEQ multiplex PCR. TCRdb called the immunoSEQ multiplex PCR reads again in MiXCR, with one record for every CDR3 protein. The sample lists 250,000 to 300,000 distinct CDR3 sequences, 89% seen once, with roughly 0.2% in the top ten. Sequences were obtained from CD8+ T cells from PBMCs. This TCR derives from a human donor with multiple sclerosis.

CDR3 bases: TGCGCCAGCAGCCAAGCACTAGCGGCCCTTCCTATCGAGCAGTACTTC. Its protein is CASSQALAALPIEQYF. This rearrangement joins TRBV4-3 to TRBJ2-7; 8 bases map to TRBD2. The CDR3 contains 16 residues. V gave up 1 base and J gave up 6 bases; unmatched junction bases: 11. Per germline, CDR1 LGHNA and CDR2 YSLEER.